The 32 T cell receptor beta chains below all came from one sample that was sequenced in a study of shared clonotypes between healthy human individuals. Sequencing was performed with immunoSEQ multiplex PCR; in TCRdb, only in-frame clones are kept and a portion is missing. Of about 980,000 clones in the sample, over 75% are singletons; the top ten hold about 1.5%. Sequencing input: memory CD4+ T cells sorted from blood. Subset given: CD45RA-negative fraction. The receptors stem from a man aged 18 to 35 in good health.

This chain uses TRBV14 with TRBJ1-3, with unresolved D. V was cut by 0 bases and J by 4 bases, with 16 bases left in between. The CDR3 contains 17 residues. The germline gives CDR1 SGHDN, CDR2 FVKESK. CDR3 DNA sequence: TGTGCCAGCAGCCAAGACGGGTACGGAAGTATGGGAAACACCATATATTTT. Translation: CASSQDGYGSMGNTIYF. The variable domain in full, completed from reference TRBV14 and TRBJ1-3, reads EAGVTQFPSHSVIEKGQTVTLRCDPISGHDNLYWYRRVMGKEIKFLLHFVKESKQDESGMPNNRFLAERTGGTYSTLKVQPAELEDSGVYFCASSQDGYGSMGNTIYFGEGSWLTVV.

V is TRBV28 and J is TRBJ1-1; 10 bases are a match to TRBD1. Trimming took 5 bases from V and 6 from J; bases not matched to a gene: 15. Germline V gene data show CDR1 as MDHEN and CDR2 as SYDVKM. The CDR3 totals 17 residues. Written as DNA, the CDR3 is TGTGCCAGCAGTCCCCAGCTCCCGGGACAGGGGTTCCCTGAAGCTTTCTTT. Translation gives CASSPQLPGQGFPEAFF.

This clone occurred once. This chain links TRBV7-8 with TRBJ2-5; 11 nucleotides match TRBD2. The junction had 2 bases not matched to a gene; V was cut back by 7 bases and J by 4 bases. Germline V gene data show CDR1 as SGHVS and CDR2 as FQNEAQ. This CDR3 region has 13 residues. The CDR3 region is CASTGLAGETQYF. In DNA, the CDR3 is TGTGCCAGCACCGGACTAGCGGGAGAGACCCAGTACTTC.

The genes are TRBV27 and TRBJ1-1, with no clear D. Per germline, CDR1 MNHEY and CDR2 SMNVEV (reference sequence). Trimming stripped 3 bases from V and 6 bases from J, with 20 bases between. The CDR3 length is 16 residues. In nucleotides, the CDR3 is TGTGCCAGCAGTTTGCGGATCGGATCCTTCGACGCTGAAGCTTTCTTT. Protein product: CASSLRIGSFDAEAFF.

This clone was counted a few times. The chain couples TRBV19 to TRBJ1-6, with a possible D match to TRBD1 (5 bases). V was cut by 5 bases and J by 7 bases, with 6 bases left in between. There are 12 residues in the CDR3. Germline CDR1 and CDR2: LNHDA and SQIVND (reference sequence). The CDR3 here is CASSAGNSPLHF. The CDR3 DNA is TGTGCCAGTAGTGCAGGGAATTCACCCCTCCACTTT.

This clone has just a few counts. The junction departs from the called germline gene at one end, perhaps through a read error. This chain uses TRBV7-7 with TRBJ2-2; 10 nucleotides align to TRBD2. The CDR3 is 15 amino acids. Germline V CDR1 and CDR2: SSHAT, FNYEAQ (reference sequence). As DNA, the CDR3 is TGTGCTAGCAGAACTGGACTAGCGGACACCGGGGAGCTGTTTTTT. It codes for CASRTGLADTGELFF.

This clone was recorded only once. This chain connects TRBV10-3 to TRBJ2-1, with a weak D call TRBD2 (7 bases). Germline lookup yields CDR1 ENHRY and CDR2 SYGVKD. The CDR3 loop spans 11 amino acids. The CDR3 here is CALGGPNEQFF. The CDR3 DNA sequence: TGTGCTCTCGGGGGGCCAAATGAGCAGTTCTTC.

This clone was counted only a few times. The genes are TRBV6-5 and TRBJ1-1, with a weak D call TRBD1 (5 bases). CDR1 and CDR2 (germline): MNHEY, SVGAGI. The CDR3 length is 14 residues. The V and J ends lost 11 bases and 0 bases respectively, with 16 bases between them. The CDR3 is CAVRDRFMNTEAFF. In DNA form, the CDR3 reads TGTGCCGTGAGGGACCGGTTCATGAACACTGAAGCTTTCTTT.

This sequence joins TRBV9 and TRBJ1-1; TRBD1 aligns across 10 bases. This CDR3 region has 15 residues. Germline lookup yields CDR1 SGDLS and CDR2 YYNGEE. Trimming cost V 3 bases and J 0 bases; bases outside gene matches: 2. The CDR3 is CASSGGTGVNTEAFF. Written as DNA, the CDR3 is TGTGCCAGCAGCGGCGGGACAGGGGTGAACACTGAAGCTTTCTTT.

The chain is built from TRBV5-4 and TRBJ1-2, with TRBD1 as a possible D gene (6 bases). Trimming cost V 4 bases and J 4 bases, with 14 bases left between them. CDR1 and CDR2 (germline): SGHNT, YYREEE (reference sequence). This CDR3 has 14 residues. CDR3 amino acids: CASSPGGSVYGYTF. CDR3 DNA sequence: TGTGCCAGCAGCCCCGGGGGCAGTGTCTATGGCTACACCTTC.

This CDR3 reads CASSSSTGTEAFF. As DNA, the CDR3 is TGTGCCAGCAGCAGTTCGACAGGTACTGAAGCTTTCTTT. This chain joins TRBV11-3 and TRBJ1-1, with a weak D call TRBD1 (6 bases). This CDR3 spans 13 amino acids. Trimming took off 5 bases at V and 5 bases at J, with 12 bases between the two ends. In germline, CDR1 is SGHNT, CDR2 YENEEA.

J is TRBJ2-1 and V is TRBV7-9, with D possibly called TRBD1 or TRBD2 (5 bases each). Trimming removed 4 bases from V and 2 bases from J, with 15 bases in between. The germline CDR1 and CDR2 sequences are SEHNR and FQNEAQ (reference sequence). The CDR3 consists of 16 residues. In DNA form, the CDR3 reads TGTGCCAGCAGCTCCATGGGGGTCGGAACCTACAATGAGCAGTTCTTC. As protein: CASSSMGVGTYNEQFF.

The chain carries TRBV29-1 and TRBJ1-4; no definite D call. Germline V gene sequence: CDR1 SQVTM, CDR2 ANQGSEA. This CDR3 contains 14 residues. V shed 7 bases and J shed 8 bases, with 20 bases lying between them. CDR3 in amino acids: CSANLAGRGEKLFF. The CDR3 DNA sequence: TGCAGCGCCAATCTTGCCGGGCGAGGAGAAAAACTGTTTTTT.

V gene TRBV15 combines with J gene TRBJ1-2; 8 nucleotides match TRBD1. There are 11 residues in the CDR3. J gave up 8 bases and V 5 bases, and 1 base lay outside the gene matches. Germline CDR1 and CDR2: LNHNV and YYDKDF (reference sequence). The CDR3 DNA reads TGTGCCACCAGCGACAGGGGCGGCTACACCTTC. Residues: CATSDRGGYTF.

CDR3 region: CASNADSSITGELFF. The DNA of the CDR3 is TGTGCCAGCAACGCGGACAGCTCGATCACCGGGGAGCTGTTTTTT. V usage is TRBV27 and J usage is TRBJ2-2; possible D gene TRBD1, 6 bases. Germline V gives CDR1 MNHEY, CDR2 SMNVEV (reference sequence). Trimming shortened V by 7 bases and J by 4 bases, and 16 bases separated the two germline ends. The CDR3 is made up of 15 amino acids.

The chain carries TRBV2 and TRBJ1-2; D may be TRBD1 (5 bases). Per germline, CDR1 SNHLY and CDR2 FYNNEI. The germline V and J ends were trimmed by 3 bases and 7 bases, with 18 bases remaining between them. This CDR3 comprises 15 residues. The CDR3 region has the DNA TGTGCCAGCAGTGATCCCGGGGCAGAAAACGGTGGCTACACCTTC. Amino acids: CASSDPGAENGGYTF.

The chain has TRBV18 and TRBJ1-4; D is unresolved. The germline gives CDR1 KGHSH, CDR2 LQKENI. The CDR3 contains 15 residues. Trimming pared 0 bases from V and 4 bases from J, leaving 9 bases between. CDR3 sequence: CASSPPVRDNEKLFF. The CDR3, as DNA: TGTGCCAGCTCACCACCGGTGAGGGATAATGAAAAACTGTTTTTT.

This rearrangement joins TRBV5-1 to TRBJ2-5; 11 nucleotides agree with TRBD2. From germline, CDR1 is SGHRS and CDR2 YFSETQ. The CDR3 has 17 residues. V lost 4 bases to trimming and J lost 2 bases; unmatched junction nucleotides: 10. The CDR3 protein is CASSPHLAGGLQETQYF. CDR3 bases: TGCGCCAGCAGCCCTCATCTAGCGGGGGGCTTACAAGAGACCCAGTACTTC.

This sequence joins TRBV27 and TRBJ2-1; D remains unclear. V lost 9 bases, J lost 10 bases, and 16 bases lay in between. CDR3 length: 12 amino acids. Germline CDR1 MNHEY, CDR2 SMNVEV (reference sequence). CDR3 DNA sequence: TGTGCCAGTAGGAACGGTCCGGGCGAGCAGTTCTTC. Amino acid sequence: CASRNGPGEQFF.

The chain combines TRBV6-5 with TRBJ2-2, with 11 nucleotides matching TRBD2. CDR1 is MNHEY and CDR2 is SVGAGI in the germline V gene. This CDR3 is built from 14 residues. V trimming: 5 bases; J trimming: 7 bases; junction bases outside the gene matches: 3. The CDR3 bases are TGTGCCAGCAGTCCGGGACTAGCGGACGGGGAGCTGTTTTTT. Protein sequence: CASSPGLADGELFF.

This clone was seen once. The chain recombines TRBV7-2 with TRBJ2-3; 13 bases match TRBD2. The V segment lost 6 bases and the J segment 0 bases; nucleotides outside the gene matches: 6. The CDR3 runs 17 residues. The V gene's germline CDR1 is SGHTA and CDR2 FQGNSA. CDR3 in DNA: TGTGCCAGCAGTCGGACTAGCGGGAGTGCTAGCACAGATACGCAGTATTTT. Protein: CASSRTSGSASTDTQYF.

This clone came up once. The CDR3 bases are TGTGCCAGCAGCCTGGGGGGGTTTGGCTACACCTTC. Its protein is CASSLGGFGYTF. This sequence joins TRBV7-9 and TRBJ1-2, with D perhaps matching TRBD1 (5 bases). Trimming took off 5 bases at V and 7 bases at J, with 11 bases between the two ends. CDR3 size: 12 residues. Germline assignment: CDR1 SEHNR and CDR2 FQNEAQ (reference sequence). Based on the CDR3 plus reference TRBV7-9 and TRBJ1-2, the full variable domain is DTGVSQNPRHKITKRGQNVTFRCDPISEHNRLYWYRQTLGQGPEFLTYFQNEAQLEKSRLLSDRFSAERPKGSFSTLEIQRTEQGDSAMYLCASSLGGFGYTFGSGTRLTVV.

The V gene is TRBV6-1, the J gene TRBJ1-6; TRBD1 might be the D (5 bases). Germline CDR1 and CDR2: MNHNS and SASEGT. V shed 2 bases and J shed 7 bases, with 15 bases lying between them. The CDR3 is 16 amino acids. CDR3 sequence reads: CASSEMQGVRNSPLHF. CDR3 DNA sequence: TGTGCCAGCAGTGAAATGCAGGGCGTACGGAATTCACCCCTCCACTTT.

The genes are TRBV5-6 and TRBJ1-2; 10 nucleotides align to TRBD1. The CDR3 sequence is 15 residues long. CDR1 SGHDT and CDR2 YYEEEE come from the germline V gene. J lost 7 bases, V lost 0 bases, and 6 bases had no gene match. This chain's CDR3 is CASSLAGGQGPGYTF. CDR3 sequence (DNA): TGTGCCAGCAGCTTGGCCGGGGGACAGGGGCCTGGCTACACCTTC.

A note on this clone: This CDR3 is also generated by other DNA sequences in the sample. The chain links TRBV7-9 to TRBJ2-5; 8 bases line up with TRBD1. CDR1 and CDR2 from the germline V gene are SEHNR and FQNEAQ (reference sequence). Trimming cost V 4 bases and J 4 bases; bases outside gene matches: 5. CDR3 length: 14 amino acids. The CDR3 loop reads CASSSTGGRETQYF. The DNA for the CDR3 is TGTGCCAGCAGCTCTACAGGGGGACGAGAGACCCAGTACTTC.

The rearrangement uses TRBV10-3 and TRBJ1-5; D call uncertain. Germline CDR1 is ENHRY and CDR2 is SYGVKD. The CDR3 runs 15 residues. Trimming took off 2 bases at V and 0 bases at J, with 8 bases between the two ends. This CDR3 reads CAISEDHYSNQPQHF. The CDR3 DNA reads TGTGCCATCAGTGAGGATCATTATAGCAATCAGCCCCAGCATTTT.

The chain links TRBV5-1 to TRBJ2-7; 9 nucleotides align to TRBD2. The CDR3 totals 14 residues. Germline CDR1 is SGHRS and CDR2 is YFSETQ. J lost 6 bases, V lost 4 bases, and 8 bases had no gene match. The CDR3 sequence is CASSPGTSFREQYF. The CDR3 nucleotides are TGCGCCAGCAGCCCCGGGACTAGCTTTCGCGAGCAGTACTTC.

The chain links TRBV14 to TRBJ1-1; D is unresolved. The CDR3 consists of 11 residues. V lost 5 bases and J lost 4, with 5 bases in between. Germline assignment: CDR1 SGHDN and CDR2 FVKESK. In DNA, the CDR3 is TGTGCCAGCAGCTCTGCCACTGAAGCTTTCTTT. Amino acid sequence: CASSSATEAFF.

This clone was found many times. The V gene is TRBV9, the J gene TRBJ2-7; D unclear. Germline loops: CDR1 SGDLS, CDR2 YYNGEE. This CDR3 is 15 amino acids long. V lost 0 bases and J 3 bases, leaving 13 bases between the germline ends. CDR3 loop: CASSVEQRTIYEQYF. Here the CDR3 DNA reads TGTGCCAGCAGCGTAGAACAGAGGACCATCTACGAGCAGTACTTC.

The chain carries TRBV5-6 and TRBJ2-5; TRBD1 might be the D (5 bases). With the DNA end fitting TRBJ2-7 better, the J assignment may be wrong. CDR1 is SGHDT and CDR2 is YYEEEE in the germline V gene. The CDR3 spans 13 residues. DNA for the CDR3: TGTGCCAGCAGCTTGACAGGTCCCTACGAGCAGTACTTC. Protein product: CASSLTGPYEQYF.

CDR3 sequence reads: CAISDWDRVMNTEAFF. CDR3 DNA sequence: TGTGCCATCAGTGATTGGGACAGGGTGATGAACACTGAAGCTTTCTTT. The chain is built from TRBV10-3 and TRBJ1-1; 9 bases match TRBD1. The CDR3 has 16 amino acids. Germline V gives CDR1 ENHRY, CDR2 SYGVKD. The V segment lost 3 bases and the J segment 0 bases; nucleotides outside the gene matches: 5.

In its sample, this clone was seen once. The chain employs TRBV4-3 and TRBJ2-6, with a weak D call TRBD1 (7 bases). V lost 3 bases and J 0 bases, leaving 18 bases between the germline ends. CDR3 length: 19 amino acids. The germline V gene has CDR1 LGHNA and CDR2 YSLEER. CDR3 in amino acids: CASSQSYGRGASGANVLTF. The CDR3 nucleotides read TGCGCCAGCAGCCAGTCTTATGGCAGGGGGGCCTCTGGGGCCAACGTCCTGACTTTC.